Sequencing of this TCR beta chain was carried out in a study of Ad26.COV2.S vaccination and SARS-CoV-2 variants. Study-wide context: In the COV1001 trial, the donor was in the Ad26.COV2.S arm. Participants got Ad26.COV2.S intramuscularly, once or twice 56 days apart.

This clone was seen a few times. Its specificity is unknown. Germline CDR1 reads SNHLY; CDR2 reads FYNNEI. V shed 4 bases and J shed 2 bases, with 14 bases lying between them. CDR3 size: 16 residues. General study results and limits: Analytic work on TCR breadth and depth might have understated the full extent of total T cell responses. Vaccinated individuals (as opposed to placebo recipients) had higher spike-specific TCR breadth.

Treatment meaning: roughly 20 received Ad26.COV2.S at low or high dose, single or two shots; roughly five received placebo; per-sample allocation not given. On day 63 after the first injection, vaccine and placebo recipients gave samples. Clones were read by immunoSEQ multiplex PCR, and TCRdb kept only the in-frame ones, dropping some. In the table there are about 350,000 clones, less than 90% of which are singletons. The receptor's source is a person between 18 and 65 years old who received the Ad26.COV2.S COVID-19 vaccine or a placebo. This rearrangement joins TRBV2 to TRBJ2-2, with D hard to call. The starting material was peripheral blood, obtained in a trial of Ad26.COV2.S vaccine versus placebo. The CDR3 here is CASSAQGIKNTGELFF. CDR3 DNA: TGTGCCAGCAGTGCCCAAGGGATAAAAAACACCGGGGAGCTGTTTTTT.